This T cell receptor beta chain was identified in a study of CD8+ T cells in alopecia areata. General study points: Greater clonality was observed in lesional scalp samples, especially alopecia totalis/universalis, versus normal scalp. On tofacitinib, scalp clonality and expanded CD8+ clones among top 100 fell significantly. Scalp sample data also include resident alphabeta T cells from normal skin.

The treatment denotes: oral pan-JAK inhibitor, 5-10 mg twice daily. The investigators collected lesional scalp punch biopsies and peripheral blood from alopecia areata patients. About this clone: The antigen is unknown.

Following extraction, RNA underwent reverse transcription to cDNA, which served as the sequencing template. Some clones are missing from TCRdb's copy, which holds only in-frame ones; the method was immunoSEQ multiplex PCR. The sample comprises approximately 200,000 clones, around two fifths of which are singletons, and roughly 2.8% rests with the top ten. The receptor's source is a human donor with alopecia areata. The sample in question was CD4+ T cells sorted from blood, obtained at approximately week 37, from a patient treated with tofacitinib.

In nucleotides, the CDR3 is TGCGCCAGCAGTCCTGGACTAGCGTACGAGCAGTACTTC. Its protein product is CASSPGLAYEQYF. The V gene is TRBV5-1, the J gene TRBJ2-7, with 9 bases fitting TRBD2. The CDR3 extends over 13 amino acids. Germline V gives CDR1 SGHRS, CDR2 YFSETQ. V shed 5 bases, J shed 4 bases, and the junction held 4 bases outside the gene matches.